These 10 T cell receptor beta chains were all obtained from the same sample, sequenced in a study of T cells in Graves' hyperthyroidism and ophthalmopathy. RNA transcripts were the template for amplifying TCR beta CDR3 regions. Carried out on the TCR CDR3, a first-round RT-PCR used the HTBI primer set. One entry per CDR3 protein results from TCRdb running MiXCR on the multiplex PCR reads. The sample records a few hundred thousand distinct CDR3 sequences, less than 20% being singletons. Sequencing was done on a sample of blood. These receptor sequences come from a woman aged 25 to 45 with Graves' hyperthyroidism.

This clonotype was detected many times. The chain carries TRBV18 and TRBJ1-5, with D perhaps matching TRBD1 (6 bases). Trimming left V 2 bases short and J 5 bases short, with 13 bases between. There are 15 residues in the CDR3. The germline V gene has CDR1 KGHSH and CDR2 LQKENI. Here the CDR3 reads CASSPGRDKDQPQHF. DNA of the CDR3: TGTGCCAGCTCACCAGGGCGGGACAAGGATCAGCCCCAGCATTTT.

This clonotype was counted ten times or more. CDR3 in amino acids: CASSLEGQLNNEQFF. CDR3 coding DNA: TGCGCCAGCAGCTTGGAGGGACAGCTAAACAATGAGCAGTTCTTC. The chain employs TRBV5-1 and TRBJ2-1, with 7 bases that match TRBD1. From germline, CDR1 is SGHRS and CDR2 YFSETQ. With V trimmed by 0 bases and J by 5 bases, 5 bases remained unmatched. The CDR3 is 15 residues long. Full variable domain (outside the CDR3, taken from reference TRBV5-1 and TRBJ2-1): KAGVTQTPRYLIKTRGQQVTLSCSPISGHRSVSWYQQTPGQGLQFLFEYFSETQRNKGNFPGRFSGRQFSNSRSEMNVSTLELGDSALYLCASSLEGQLNNEQFFGPGTRLTVL.

In its sample, this clonotype was seen many times. The V and J genes are TRBV2 and TRBJ2-7; the D gene is possibly TRBD2 (6 bases). Germline V CDR1 and CDR2: SNHLY, FYNNEI. The CDR3 runs 15 residues. The V gene lost 3 bases and the J gene lost 3 bases, with 15 bases spanning the gap. CDR3 DNA sequence: TGTGCCAGCAGTGAGTTGGGGGGATGGATCTACGAGCAGTACTTC. Its translation: CASSELGGWIYEQYF.

The genes are TRBV5-1 and TRBJ2-3; D remains unclear. The V gene lost 1 base and the J gene lost 1 base, with 7 bases spanning the gap. From germline, CDR1 is SGHRS and CDR2 YFSETQ. CDR3 size: 14 residues. The CDR3 region has the DNA TGCGCCAGCAGCTTGCTAGTTGGCACAGATACGCAGTATTTT. This gives the protein CASSLLVGTDTQYF.

This rearrangement joins TRBV14 to TRBJ1-6; the D gene is possibly TRBD1 (5 bases). V was trimmed by 1 base and J by 10 bases, leaving 8 bases between them. In germline, CDR1 is SGHDN, CDR2 FVKESK. This CDR3 has 13 residues. The CDR3 here is CASSQVRDSPLHF. The DNA of the CDR3 is TGTGCCAGCAGCCAAGTCAGGGACTCACCCCTCCACTTT.

The chain has TRBV20-1 and TRBJ2-2, with 14 bases lining up with TRBD2. The CDR3 contains 18 residues. Germline CDR1 DFQATT, CDR2 SNEGSKA (reference sequence). The V segment lost 0 bases and the J segment 5 bases; nucleotides outside the gene matches: 8. CDR3 region: CSARDRTSGRPSTGELFF. The CDR3 nucleotides read TGCAGTGCTAGAGACCGGACTAGCGGGAGGCCGTCAACCGGGGAGCTGTTTTTT.

For the CDR3, the DNA is TGCGCCAGCAGCCCGGATTCTGGTACGCAGTATTTT. As protein: CASSPDSGTQYF. This sequence joins TRBV5-1 and TRBJ2-3; D is undetermined. CDR3 length: 12 residues. CDR1 and CDR2 from the germline V gene are SGHRS and YFSETQ. V lost 4 bases to trimming and J lost 8 bases, with 11 bases between them.

This clonotype was observed a few times. This chain uses TRBV4-3 with TRBJ2-5; no reliable D call. The length of the CDR3 is 16 residues. V lost 0 bases to trimming and J lost 4 bases, with 15 bases between them. Germline assignment: CDR1 LGHNA and CDR2 YSLEER. The CDR3 loop is CASSQDRTVEGETQYF. As DNA, the CDR3 is TGCGCCAGCAGCCAAGATCGGACGGTGGAAGGAGAGACCCAGTACTTC.

This clonotype has just a few counts. The chain links TRBV7-6 to TRBJ2-6, with 8 bases that match TRBD1. Germline V CDR1 and CDR2: SGHVS, FNYEAQ. CDR3 length: 17 residues. V was clipped by 6 bases and J by 4 bases; unmatched bases: 11. CDR3 in amino acids: CASRPEAGGTGANVLTF. CDR3 nucleotides: TGTGCCAGCAGACCCGAGGCAGGGGGCACCGGGGCCAACGTCCTGACTTTC.

A few counts support this clonotype. V is TRBV20-1 and J is TRBJ2-1, with D perhaps matching TRBD2 (6 bases). This CDR3 contains 14 residues. Germline V gives CDR1 DFQATT, CDR2 SNEGSKA (reference sequence). The germline V and J ends were trimmed by 1 base and 6 bases, with 13 bases remaining between them. CDR3 residues: CSARVRLVGNEQFF. The CDR3 region has the DNA TGCAGTGCTAGAGTGAGACTAGTCGGCAATGAGCAGTTCTTC.